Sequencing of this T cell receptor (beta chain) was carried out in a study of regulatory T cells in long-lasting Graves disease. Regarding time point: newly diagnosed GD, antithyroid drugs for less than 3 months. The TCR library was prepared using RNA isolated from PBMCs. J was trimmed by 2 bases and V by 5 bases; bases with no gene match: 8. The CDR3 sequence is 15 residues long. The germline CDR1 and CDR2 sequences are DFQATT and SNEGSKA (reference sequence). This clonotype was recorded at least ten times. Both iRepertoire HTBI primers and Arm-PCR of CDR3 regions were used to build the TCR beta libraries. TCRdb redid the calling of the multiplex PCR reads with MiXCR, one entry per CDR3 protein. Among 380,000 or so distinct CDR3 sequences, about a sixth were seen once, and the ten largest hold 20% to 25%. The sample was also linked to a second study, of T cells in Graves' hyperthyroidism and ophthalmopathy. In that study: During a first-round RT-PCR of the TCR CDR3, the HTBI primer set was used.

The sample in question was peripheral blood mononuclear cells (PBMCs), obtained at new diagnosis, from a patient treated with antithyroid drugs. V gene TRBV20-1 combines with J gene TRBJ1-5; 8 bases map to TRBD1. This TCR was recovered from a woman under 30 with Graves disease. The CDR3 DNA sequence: TGCAGTGCTGCGGACAGGGTGTTTGGCAATCAGCCCCAGCATTTT. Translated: CSAADRVFGNQPQHF.